The clone carrying this T cell receptor (beta chain) was seen a handful of times. V lost 1 base to trimming and J lost 6 bases, with 10 bases between them. CDR3 length: 13 residues. The germline V gene encodes CDR1 WNHNN and CDR2 SYGVQD (reference sequence). The data originate from a study of CD8+CD57+ T cells in acquired aplastic anemia. Using genomic DNA as the template, TCR beta VDJ and CDR3 profiling was carried out. Each CDR3 protein gets one entry after TCRdb re-called the reads with MiXCR. The data show fewer than 200,000 distinct CDR3 sequences, 50% to 75% seen once. This TCR was recovered from a human donor in good health. Sample: sorted CD4+, CD8+, or CD8+CD57+ T cells (not recorded which) from PBMCs. The V and J genes are TRBV10-1 and TRBJ2-7, with D possibly TRBD1 on 5 matching bases. The CDR3 spells CASSEFGAGEQYF. The CDR3 bases are TGCGCCAGCAGTGAGTTTGGGGCCGGCGAGCAGTACTTC.